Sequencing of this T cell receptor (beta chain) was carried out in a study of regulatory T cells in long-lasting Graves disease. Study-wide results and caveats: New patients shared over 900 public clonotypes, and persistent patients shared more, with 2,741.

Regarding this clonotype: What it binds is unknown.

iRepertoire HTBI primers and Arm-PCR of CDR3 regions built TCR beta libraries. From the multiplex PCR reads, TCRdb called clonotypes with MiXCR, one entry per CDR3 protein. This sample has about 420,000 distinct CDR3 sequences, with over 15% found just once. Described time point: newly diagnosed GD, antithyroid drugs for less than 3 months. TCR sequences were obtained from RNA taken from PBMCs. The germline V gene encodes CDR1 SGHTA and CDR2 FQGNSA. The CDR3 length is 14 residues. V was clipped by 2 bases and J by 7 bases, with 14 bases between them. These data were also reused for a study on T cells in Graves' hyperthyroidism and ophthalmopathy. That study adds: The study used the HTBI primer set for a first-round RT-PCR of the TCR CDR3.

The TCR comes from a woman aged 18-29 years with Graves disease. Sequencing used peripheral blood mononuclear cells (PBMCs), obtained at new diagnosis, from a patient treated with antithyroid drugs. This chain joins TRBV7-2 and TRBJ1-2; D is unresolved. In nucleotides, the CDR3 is TGTGCCAGCAGCTTATTTGGCGGGCAGGTTGGCTACACCTTC. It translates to CASSLFGGQVGYTF.